This TCR beta chain was observed in a study of human T cells and chemical hapten exposure. Study-level background: Donors were sensitized with 2% DPC on the upper inner arm. Regarding the study as a whole: Donors had alopecia, so their immune response may differ from healthy people's. High-frequency TCRs, those above 1 in 1000, stayed the same after DPC sensitization.

Time point: pre-sensitization, week 0. Treatment of the sample: therapeutic diphenylcyclopropenone sensitization with weekly scalp DPC. Source study methods: Samples contained a median of about 100,000 TCRs, with a range of about 20,000 to 750,000. TCRdb analysed the RACE reads with MiXCR anew, one entry per CDR3 protein. The V and J calls come from TCRdb's annotation, not from the publication. The sample includes around 300,000 distinct CDR3 sequences, about 5% of them seen just once. This CDR3 spans 13 amino acids. CDR1 is MDHEN and CDR2 is SYDVKM in the germline V gene. Losses at the gene ends were 6 bases for V and 5 bases for J; bases not matched to a gene: 3. Ten or more counts support this clonotype. Its antigen is not known.

The TCR comes from a woman between 18 and 29 years old with alopecia areata. Some clones in this sample may be carry-over from other donors' samples. The chain employs TRBV28 and TRBJ2-3; TRBD1 matches at 9 bases. The material sequenced was whole blood, taken in connection with sensitization to the hapten diphenylcyclopropenone (DPC). The CDR3 DNA reads as TGTGCCAGCAGGGGACAGGGTCAAGATACGCAGTATTTT. Translation gives CASRGQGQDTQYF.